The 6 T cell receptor beta chains below come from one sample, sequenced in a study of circulating and synovial CD4+ cells in juvenile arthritis. Sequencing was performed with immunoSEQ multiplex PCR; in TCRdb, only in-frame clones are kept and a portion is missing. The sample includes 25,000 to 35,000 clones, around 93% of them seen just once. Sequences were obtained from CD4+ T cells from blood. These receptors came from a human donor with juvenile idiopathic arthritis.

The J gene is TRBJ2-7, the V gene TRBV13; D possibly corresponds to TRBD1 (6 bases). The V end lost 1 base, the J end lost 9 bases, and 16 bases lay between the germline ends. The V gene's germline CDR1 is PRHDT and CDR2 FYEKMQ (reference sequence). This CDR3 has 14 residues. For the CDR3, the DNA is TGTGCCAGCAGCTTAGAAGCAGGGGCTTTCGGGCAGTACTTC. Amino acid sequence: CASSLEAGAFGQYF.

This chain joins TRBV29-1 and TRBJ1-3; D perhaps matches TRBD1 (6 bases). Germline V lookup: CDR1 SQVTM, CDR2 ANQGSEA. Trimming removed 3 bases from V and 0 bases from J, with 9 bases in between. The CDR3 is made up of 14 amino acids. In DNA form, the CDR3 reads TGCAGCGTTGACCAGGGGATCTCTGGAAACACCATATATTTT. Protein: CSVDQGISGNTIYF.

This sequence joins TRBV7-8 and TRBJ1-4; TRBD1 matches at 7 bases. The V segment lost 1 base and the J segment 5 bases; nucleotides outside the gene matches: 7. Germline V gene sequence: CDR1 SGHVS, CDR2 FQNEAQ. The CDR3 runs to 16 residues. Here the CDR3 DNA reads TGTGCCAGCAGCTTAGTAACCGGGACAGAAAATGAAAAACTGTTTTTT. It codes for CASSLVTGTENEKLFF.

The J gene is TRBJ1-5, the V gene TRBV19, with D unresolved. Trimming removed 3 bases at V and 5 bases at J, with 11 bases between. Germline lookup yields CDR1 LNHDA and CDR2 SQIVND (reference sequence). This CDR3 is 14 amino acids long. This chain's CDR3 is CASSIPVPYQPQHF. The CDR3 DNA sequence: TGTGCCAGTAGTATCCCGGTTCCCTATCAGCCCCAGCATTTT.

The rearrangement uses TRBV19 and TRBJ2-5; 7 bases line up with TRBD1. J was trimmed by 5 bases and V by 6 bases; bases with no gene match: 9. The CDR3 runs 14 residues. Germline lookup yields CDR1 LNHDA and CDR2 SQIVND (reference sequence). CDR3 sequence reads: CASSPNRGQETQYF. For the CDR3, the DNA is TGTGCCAGTAGCCCGAACAGGGGTCAGGAGACCCAGTACTTC.

V and J are TRBV28 and TRBJ2-1; D uncertain. Deletions cut 5 bases from V and 0 bases from J, with 8 bases between. Looked up from germline, CDR1 is MDHEN and CDR2 is SYDVKM. This CDR3 comprises 14 residues. The CDR3, as DNA: TGTGCCAGCAGTCCCCCGAGCTCCTACAATGAGCAGTTCTTC. Translation: CASSPPSSYNEQFF.